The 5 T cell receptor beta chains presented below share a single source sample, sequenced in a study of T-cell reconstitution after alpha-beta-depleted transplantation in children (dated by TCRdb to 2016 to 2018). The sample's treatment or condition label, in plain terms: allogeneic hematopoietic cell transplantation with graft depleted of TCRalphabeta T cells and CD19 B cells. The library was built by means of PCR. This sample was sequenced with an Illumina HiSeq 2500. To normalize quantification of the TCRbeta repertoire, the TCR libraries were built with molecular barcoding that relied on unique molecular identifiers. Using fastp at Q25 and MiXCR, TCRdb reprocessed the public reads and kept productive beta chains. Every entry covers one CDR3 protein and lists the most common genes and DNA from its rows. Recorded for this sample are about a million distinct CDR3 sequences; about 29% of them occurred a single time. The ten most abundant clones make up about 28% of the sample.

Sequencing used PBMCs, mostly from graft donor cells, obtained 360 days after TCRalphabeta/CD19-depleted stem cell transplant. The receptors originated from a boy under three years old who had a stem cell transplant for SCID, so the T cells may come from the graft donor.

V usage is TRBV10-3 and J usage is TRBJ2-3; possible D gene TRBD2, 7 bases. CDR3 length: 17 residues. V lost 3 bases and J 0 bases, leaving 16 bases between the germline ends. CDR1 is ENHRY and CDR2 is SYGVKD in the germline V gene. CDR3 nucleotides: TGTGCCATCAGTGACGCCGGGGGGCCCACTAGCACAGATACGCAGTATTTT. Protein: CAISDAGGPTSTDTQYF.

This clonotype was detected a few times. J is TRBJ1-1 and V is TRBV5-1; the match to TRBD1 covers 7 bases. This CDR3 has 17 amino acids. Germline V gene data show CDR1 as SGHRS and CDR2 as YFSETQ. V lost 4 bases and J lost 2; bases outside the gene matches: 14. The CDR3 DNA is TGCGCCAGCAGCATGGTTTACCGGACAGGACTAAACACTGAAGCTTTCTTT. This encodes CASSMVYRTGLNTEAFF.

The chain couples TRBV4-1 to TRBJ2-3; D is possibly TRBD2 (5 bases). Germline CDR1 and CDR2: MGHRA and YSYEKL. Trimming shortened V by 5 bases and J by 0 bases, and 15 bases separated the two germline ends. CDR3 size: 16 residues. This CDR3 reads CASSGGWTGSTDTQYF. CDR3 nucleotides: TGCGCCAGCAGCGGAGGATGGACGGGGAGCACAGATACGCAGTATTTT.

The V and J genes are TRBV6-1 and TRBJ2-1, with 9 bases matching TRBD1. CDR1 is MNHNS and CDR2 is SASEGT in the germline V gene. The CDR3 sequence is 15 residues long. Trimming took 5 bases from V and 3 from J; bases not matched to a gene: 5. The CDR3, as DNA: TGTGCCAGCAGTCGTGACAGGGGGTACTACAATGAGCAGTTCTTC. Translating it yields CASSRDRGYYNEQFF.

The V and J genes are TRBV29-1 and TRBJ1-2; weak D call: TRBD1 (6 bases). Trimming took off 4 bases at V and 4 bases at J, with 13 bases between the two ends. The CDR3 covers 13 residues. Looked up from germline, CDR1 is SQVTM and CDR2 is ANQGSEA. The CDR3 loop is CSVGRDTLYGYTF. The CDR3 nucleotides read TGCAGCGTTGGTCGGGACACCCTCTATGGCTACACCTTC.